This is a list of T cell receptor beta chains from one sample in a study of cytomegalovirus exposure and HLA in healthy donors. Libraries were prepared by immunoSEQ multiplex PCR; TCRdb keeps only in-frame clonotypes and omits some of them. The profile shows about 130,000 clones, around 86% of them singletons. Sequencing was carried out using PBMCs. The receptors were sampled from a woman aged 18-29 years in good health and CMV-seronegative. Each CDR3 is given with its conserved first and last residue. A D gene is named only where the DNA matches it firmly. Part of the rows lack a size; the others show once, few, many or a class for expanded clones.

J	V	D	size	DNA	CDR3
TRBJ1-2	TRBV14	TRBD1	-	TGTGCCAGCAGCCCCGGACGGACAGGCTATGGCTACACCTTC	CASSPGRTGYGYTF
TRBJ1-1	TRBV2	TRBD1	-	TGTGCCAGCAGCTCAGGGGGACAGGCCACTGAAGCTTTCTTT	CASSSGGQATEAFF
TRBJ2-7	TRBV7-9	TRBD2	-	TGTGCCAGCAGCCGGGCGGGGGACGAGCAGTACTTC	CASSRAGDEQYF
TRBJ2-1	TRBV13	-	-	TGTGCCAGCAGTTCCCCGGGGAGGTTCTCCTACAATGAGCAGTTCTTC	CASSSPGRFSYNEQFF
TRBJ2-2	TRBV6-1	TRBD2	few	TGTGCCAGCAGTGAATGGGCGGGAGATAGCACCGGGGAGCTGTTTTTT	CASSEWAGDSTGELFF
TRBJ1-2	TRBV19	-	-	TGTGCCAGTAGTATAGATCGGCGCAGGTTAGCTAACTATGGCTACACCTTC	CASSIDRRRLANYGYTF
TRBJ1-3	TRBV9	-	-	TGTGCCAGCAGCGCCAGATTACCGGCAGCGGGAAACACCATATATTTT	CASSARLPAAGNTIYF
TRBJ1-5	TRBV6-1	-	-	TGTGCCAGCAGTGATGGGGGACACACCAATCAGCCCCAGCATTTT	CASSDGGHTNQPQHF
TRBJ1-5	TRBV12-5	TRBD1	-	TGTGCTAGTGGTTTACCAGCCCCGCCCGGACAGGGGGAGATTCAGCCCCAGCATTTT	CASGLPAPPGQGEIQPQHF
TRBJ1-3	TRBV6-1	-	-	TGTGCCAGCGGGGAGAGGGCTGGAAACACCATATATTTT	CASGERAGNTIYF
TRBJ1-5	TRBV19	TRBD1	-	TGTGCCAGTACCCTCGGACAGGGAGTCCGAGGGACCCAGCCCCAGCATTTT	CASTLGQGVRGTQPQHF
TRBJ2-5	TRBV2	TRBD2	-	TGTGCCAGCAGTGACCCAGGACTAGCGGGAGTGGAACACCAAGAGACCCAGTACTTC	CASSDPGLAGVEHQETQYF
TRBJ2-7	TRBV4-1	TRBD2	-	TGCGCCAGCAGCCAGGGGACAGCTCTAGCGGGAACCGAGGAGCAGTACTTC	CASSQGTALAGTEEQYF
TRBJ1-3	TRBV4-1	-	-	TGCGCCAGCAGCCGATTCAATGGGAGGGCTGGAAACACCATATATTTT	CASSRFNGRAGNTIYF
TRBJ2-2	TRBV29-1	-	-	TGCAGCGTTGAAGATCCGGCTAGCAACACCGGGGAGCTGTTTTTT	CSVEDPASNTGELFF
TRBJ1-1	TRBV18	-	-	TGTGCCAGCTCACCACCTCAGGGGTTCGGGGGGGCTTTCTTT	CASSPPQGFGGAFF
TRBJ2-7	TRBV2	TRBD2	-	TGTGCCAGCAGTGAAACTAGCGGGAGTTCCCACGAGCAGTACTTC	CASSETSGSSHEQYF
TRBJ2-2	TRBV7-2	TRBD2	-	TGTGCCAGCAGGCTACTAGCGTCGAACACCGGGGAGCTGTTTTTT	CASRLLASNTGELFF
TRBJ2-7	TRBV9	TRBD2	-	TGTGCCAGCAGCGCCACGGGACTACAGTACGAGCAGTACTTC	CASSATGLQYEQYF
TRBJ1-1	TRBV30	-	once	TGTGCCTGGATAGATCGAGCATACCACACTGAAGCTTTCTTT	CAWIDRAYHTEAFF
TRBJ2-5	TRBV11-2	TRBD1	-	TGTGCCAGCAGCCAGGGACAGGGGGATTTGGAGACCCAGTACTTC	CASSQGQGDLETQYF
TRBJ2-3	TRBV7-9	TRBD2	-	TGTGCCAGCAGCTTAGGTAGCGGGGTGGCAGATACGCAGTATTTT	CASSLGSGVADTQYF
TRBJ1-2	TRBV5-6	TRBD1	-	TGTGCCAGCAGCTTGGAGGGACAGCAACGATTTCACTATGGCTACACCTTC	CASSLEGQQRFHYGYTF
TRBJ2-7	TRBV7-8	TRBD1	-	TGTGCCAGCAGCTTAGCGCAGGGACAGACCTACGAGCAGTACTTC	CASSLAQGQTYEQYF
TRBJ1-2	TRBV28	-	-	TGTGCCAGCATGAAGGGGCGTACTGGCTACACCTTC	CASMKGRTGYTF
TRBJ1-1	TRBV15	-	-	TGTGCCACCAACCCGATCAGGGTGCTGGGCACTGAAGCTTTCTTT	CATNPIRVLGTEAFF
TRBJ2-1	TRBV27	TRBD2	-	TGTGCCAGCAGCCCCACGGCGGGGAGGGATCCCTACAATGAGCAGTTCTTC	CASSPTAGRDPYNEQFF
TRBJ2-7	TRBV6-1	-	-	TGTGCCAGCAGTGAATCAGGCGGGATCTACGAGCAGTACTTC	CASSESGGIYEQYF
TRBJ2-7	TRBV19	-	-	TGTGCCAGTAGTTATCCCGGGAGGCAGGGGATGCACGAGCAGTACTTC	CASSYPGRQGMHEQYF
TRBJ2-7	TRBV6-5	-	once	TGTGCCAGCAGTTTCTCCCCGACAGGCTCCTACGAGCAGTACTTC	CASSFSPTGSYEQYF
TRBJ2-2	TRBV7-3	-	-	TGTGCCAGCAGCTCAGGGTACACGGCCACCGGGGAGCTGTTTTTT	CASSSGYTATGELFF